What follows is one T cell receptor (beta chain) and its context. This sample was taken from a study of T-cell reconstitution after alpha-beta-depleted transplantation in children. A TCRbeta library incorporating unique molecular identifiers was prepared. Using its own MiXCR run on the PCR reads, TCRdb lists one record per CDR3 protein. The table includes hundreds of thousands of distinct CDR3 sequences, over 25% detected once. The CDR3 spans 16 residues. Trimming took 2 bases from V and 1 from J; bases not matched to a gene: 1. CDR1 and CDR2 (germline): ENHRY, SYGVKD. The TCR was taken from a human donor who donated a stem cell graft to a child with aplastic anemia. This specimen was PBMCs from the stem cell graft donor, taken from the stem cell graft. This sequence joins TRBV10-3 and TRBJ2-1, with 11 positions matching TRBD2. CDR3 in amino acids: CAISERTSGSYNEQFF. CDR3 sequence (DNA): TGTGCCATCAGTGAGAGGACTAGCGGGTCCTACAATGAGCAGTTCTTC.